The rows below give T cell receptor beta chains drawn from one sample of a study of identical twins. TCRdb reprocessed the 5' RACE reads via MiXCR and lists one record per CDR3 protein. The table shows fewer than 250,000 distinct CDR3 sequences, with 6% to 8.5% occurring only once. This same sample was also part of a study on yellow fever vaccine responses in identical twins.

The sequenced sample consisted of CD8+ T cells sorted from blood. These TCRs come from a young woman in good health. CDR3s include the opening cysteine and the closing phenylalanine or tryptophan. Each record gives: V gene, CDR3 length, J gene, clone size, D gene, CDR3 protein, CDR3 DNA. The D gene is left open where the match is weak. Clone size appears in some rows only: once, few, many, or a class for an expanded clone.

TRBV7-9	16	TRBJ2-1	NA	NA	CASFTVTRSSYNEQFF	TGTGCCAGCTTTACAGTTACCCGCAGCTCCTACAATGAGCAGTTCTTC
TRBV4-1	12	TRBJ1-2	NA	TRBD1	CASSRDSYGYTF	TGCGCCAGCAGCCGGGACAGCTATGGCTACACCTTC
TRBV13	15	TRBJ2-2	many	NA	CASSLAGLGTGELFF	TGTGCCAGCAGCTTAGCGGGGCTCGGCACCGGGGAGCTGTTTTTT
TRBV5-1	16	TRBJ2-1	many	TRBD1	CASSFPTGQGGNEQFF	TGCGCCAGCAGCTTCCCGACGGGACAGGGTGGTAATGAGCAGTTCTTC
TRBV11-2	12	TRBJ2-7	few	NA	CASSTSNYEQYF	TGTGCCAGCTCAACTAGTAACTACGAGCAGTACTTC
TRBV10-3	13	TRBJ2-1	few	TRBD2	CAIWDGGINEQFF	TGTGCCATCTGGGACGGGGGGATTAATGAGCAGTTCTTC
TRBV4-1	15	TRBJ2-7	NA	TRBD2	CASSHLPSGSHEQYF	TGCGCCAGCAGCCATCTCCCTAGCGGGTCGCACGAGCAGTACTTC
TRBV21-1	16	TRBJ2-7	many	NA	CASSTLLAGGPYEQYF	TGTGCCAGCAGCACGTTACTAGCGGGAGGCCCCTACGAGCAGTACTTC
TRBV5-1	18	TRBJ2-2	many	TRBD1	CASSPGQGVVEATGELFF	TGCGCCAGCAGCCCTGGACAGGGTGTGGTGGAAGCCACCGGGGAGCTGTTTTTT
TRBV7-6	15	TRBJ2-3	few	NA	CASSAGGAWEDTQYF	TGTGCCAGCAGTGCAGGGGGGGCCTGGGAAGATACGCAGTATTTT
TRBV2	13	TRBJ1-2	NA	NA	CASSGGNNYGYTF	TGTGCCAGCAGCGGGGGCAATAACTATGGCTACACCTTC
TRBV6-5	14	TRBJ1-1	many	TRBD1	CASSYGQGNTEAFF	TGTGCCAGCAGTTACGGACAGGGGAACACTGAAGCTTTCTTT
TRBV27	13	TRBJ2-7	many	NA	CASSLTVSYEQYF	TGTGCCAGCAGTTTGACAGTCTCCTACGAGCAGTACTTC
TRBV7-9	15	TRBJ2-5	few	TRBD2	CASSPSAGGRETQYF	TGTGCCAGCAGCCCCTCAGCGGGAGGTCGGGAGACCCAGTACTTC
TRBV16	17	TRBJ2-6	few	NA	CASSQGELGSGANVLTF	TGTGCCAGCAGCCAGGGGGAGTTAGGCTCTGGGGCCAACGTCCTGACTTTC
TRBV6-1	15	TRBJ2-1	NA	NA	CASTTVEDPANEQFF	TGTGCCAGCACCACGGTTGAGGATCCGGCCAATGAGCAGTTCTTC
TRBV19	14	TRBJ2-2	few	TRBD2	CASSMAGVTGELFF	TGTGCCAGTAGTATGGCGGGAGTCACCGGGGAGCTGTTTTTT
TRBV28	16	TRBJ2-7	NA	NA	CASSPTRVRVIYEQYF	TGTGCCAGCAGTCCAACCCGGGTCAGGGTAATCTACGAGCAGTACTTC
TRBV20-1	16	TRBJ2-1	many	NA	CSARGGTLNYYNEQFF	TGCAGTGCTAGAGGCGGGACACTAAACTACTACAATGAGCAGTTCTTC
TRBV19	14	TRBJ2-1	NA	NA	CASSTSSSYNEQFF	TGTGCCAGTAGTACCTCGAGCTCCTACAATGAGCAGTTCTTC
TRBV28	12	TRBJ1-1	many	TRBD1	CAWGQVNTEAFF	TGTGCCTGGGGACAGGTGAACACTGAAGCTTTCTTT
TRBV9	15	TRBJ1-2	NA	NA	CASSVATGPRYGYTF	TGTGCCAGCAGCGTAGCTACGGGGCCGCGCTATGGCTACACCTTC
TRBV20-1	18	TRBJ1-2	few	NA	CSARDKDGQGFPNYGYTF	TGCAGTGCTAGAGATAAAGATGGGCAGGGGTTCCCTAACTATGGCTACACCTTC
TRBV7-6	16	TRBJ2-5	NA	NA	CASSLRRDTIQETQYF	TGTGCCAGCAGCTTGCGCCGGGACACGATACAAGAGACCCAGTACTTC